One and the same sample provided the 20 T cell receptor beta chains below, sequenced in a study of blood T cell repertoires in COVID-19. The assay was immunoSEQ multiplex PCR, and TCRdb's table has in-frame clones only and misses some. The sample holds more than 250,000 clones, under 95% seen once. Input material: PBMCs or T cells enriched from blood (not recorded which). Receptors originate from a woman aged 30 to 39 who had recovered from COVID-19.

This sequence joins TRBV18 and TRBJ2-6; 8 positions agree with TRBD1. This CDR3 is 18 amino acids long. V was pared by 6 bases and J by 0 bases, with 10 bases of the junction left unmatched. The germline V gene encodes CDR1 KGHSH and CDR2 LQKENI. CDR3 loop: CASSPRQGAFSGANVLTF. The CDR3 bases are TGTGCCAGCTCCCCGAGGCAGGGGGCTTTCTCTGGGGCCAACGTCCTGACTTTC.

This clone showed up just a few times. The J gene is TRBJ1-5, the V gene TRBV6-5; D uncertain. The length of the CDR3 is 12 residues. Germline assignment: CDR1 MNHEY and CDR2 SVGAGI. V lost 10 bases and J lost 6, with 13 bases in between. In DNA form, the CDR3 reads TGTGCCAACGGGGAGGTAGGTCAGCCCCAGCATTTT. It specifies CANGEVGQPQHF.

In regard to this clone: The sample carries other DNA sequences with the same CDR3. The CDR3 is CASSIGQGDYEQYF. In DNA, the CDR3 is TGTGCCAGTAGTATAGGACAGGGTGACTACGAGCAGTACTTC. The rearrangement uses TRBV19 and TRBJ2-7, with 7 bases matching TRBD1. Looked up from germline, CDR1 is LNHDA and CDR2 is SQIVND (reference sequence). The V and J ends lost 1 base and 3 bases, in that order; junction bases with no gene match: 3. The CDR3 runs 14 residues.

This chain joins TRBV29-1 and TRBJ1-1; a possible D gene is TRBD1 (5 bases). The CDR3 has 16 residues. Germline CDR1 reads SQVTM; CDR2 reads ANQGSEA. V lost 7 bases and J lost 0, with 21 bases in between. CDR3 sequence: CSATPQGVGMNTEAFF. The CDR3 nucleotides read TGCAGCGCTACTCCCCAGGGTGTCGGCATGAACACTGAAGCTTTCTTT.

The CDR3 protein is CASSFSTAGNQPQHF. CDR3 bases: TGTGCCAGCAGTTTTAGTACAGCCGGTAATCAGCCCCAGCATTTT. V and J are TRBV28 and TRBJ1-5; D call uncertain. CDR1 is MDHEN and CDR2 is SYDVKM in the germline V gene. The CDR3 has 15 amino acids. The V end was cut by 3 bases, the J end by 4 bases, with 13 bases between.

The chain is built from TRBV7-9 and TRBJ1-3; 7 positions agree with TRBD1. CDR1 and CDR2 (germline): SEHNR, FQNEAQ (reference sequence). CDR3 length: 16 amino acids. Germline trimming cut 5 bases from V and 0 bases from J; bases unmatched to any gene: 7. CDR3 protein: CASSPRTGHSGNTIYF. CDR3 in DNA: TGTGCCAGCAGCCCCCGGACAGGCCACTCTGGAAACACCATATATTTT. Filled out from reference TRBV7-9 and TRBJ1-3, the complete variable domain reads DTGVSQNPRHKITKRGQNVTFRCDPISEHNRLYWYRQTLGQGPEFLTYFQNEAQLEKSRLLSDRFSAERPKGSFSTLEIQRTEQGDSAMYLCASSPRTGHSGNTIYFGEGSWLTVV.

The CDR3 is CSASNAAGGDEQYF. In nucleotides, the CDR3 is TGCAGTGCTAGTAACGCAGCGGGAGGGGACGAGCAGTACTTC. The rearrangement links TRBV20-1 to TRBJ2-7; TRBD2 agrees at 10 bases. The junction had 7 bases not matched to a gene; V was cut back by 3 bases and J by 5 bases. The CDR3 spans 14 residues. Germline lookup yields CDR1 DFQATT and CDR2 SNEGSKA (reference sequence).

V is TRBV27 and J is TRBJ2-3; 8 bases agree with TRBD2. With 5 bases clipped from V and 2 bases from J, the junction kept 9 bases outside the gene matches. The CDR3 has 16 residues. Germline CDR1 MNHEY, CDR2 SMNVEV (reference sequence). The CDR3 coding sequence is TGTGCCAGCAGTCCCCTAGGTAGCGGGGTCACAGATACGCAGTATTTT. Translated: CASSPLGSGVTDTQYF.

This clone was seen only a few times. One end of the junction fails to match germline, which may point to a read error. The V call is TRBV7-7, the J call TRBJ2-1; the D gene is possibly TRBD1 (6 bases). The CDR3 has 15 residues. Germline loops: CDR1 SSHAT, CDR2 FNYEAQ (reference sequence). The CDR3 region is CASSLEQGPYNEQFF. In DNA, the CDR3 is TGTGCTAGCAGCTTAGAGCAGGGGCCATACAATGAGCAGTTCTTC.

V and J are TRBV9 and TRBJ2-7; 9 nucleotides agree with TRBD1. From germline, CDR1 is SGDLS and CDR2 YYNGEE. The CDR3 covers 14 residues. V shed 4 bases and J 0 bases; nucleotides not matched to a gene: 2. The CDR3 sequence: CASSTGQGSYEQYF. For the CDR3, the DNA is TGTGCCAGCAGCACGGGACAGGGCTCCTACGAGCAGTACTTC.

This clone was observed once. This sequence joins TRBV2 and TRBJ1-3, with D uncertain. Trimming removed 4 bases at V and 4 bases at J, with 8 bases between. Germline loops: CDR1 SNHLY, CDR2 FYNNEI. The CDR3 contains 13 residues. This chain's CDR3 is CASSVSVGNTIYF. Here the CDR3 DNA reads TGTGCCAGCAGTGTTTCGGTCGGAAACACCATATATTTT.

This chain links TRBV30 with TRBJ2-5, with TRBD1 as a possible D gene (6 bases). CDR1 and CDR2 (germline): GTSNPN, SVGIG (reference sequence). The CDR3 has 13 amino acids. The V end was cut by 0 bases, the J end by 5 bases, with 10 bases between. The DNA for the CDR3 is TGTGCCTGGAGTGTACAGGGCCCGGAGACCCAGTACTTC. Its protein product is CAWSVQGPETQYF.

The gene calls are TRBV28 and TRBJ1-1, with D possibly matching TRBD1 (6 bases). Trimming shortened V by 8 bases and J by 1 base, and 11 bases separated the two germline ends. Germline V CDR1 and CDR2: MDHEN, SYDVKM. CDR3 length equals 13 residues. The CDR3 DNA reads as TGTGCCAGCGAGGGGGTCCCGAACACTGAAGCTTTCTTT. This codes for CASEGVPNTEAFF. The full variable domain, with the rest looked up from reference TRBV28 and TRBJ1-1, is DVKVTQSSRYLVKRTGEKVFLECVQDMDHENMFWYRQDPGLGLRLIYFSYDVKMKEKGDIPEGYSVSREKKERFSLILESASTNQTSMYLCASEGVPNTEAFFGQGTRLTVV.

V gene TRBV30 combines with J gene TRBJ1-4; no reliable D call. V was cut by 2 bases and J by 8 bases, with 12 bases left in between. The CDR3 consists of 13 residues. CDR1 is GTSNPN, CDR2 SVGIG, per germline (reference sequence). This CDR3 reads CAWSSTTGEKLFF. The CDR3 region has the DNA TGTGCCTGGAGTTCCACCACGGGGGAAAAACTGTTTTTT.

The rearrangement joins TRBV5-6 to TRBJ1-1, with unresolved D. The length of the CDR3 is 15 residues. V lost 0 bases, J lost 2 bases, and 11 bases lay in between. From germline, CDR1 is SGHDT and CDR2 YYEEEE. CDR3 nucleotide sequence: TGTGCCAGCAGCTTGGACTTTCGGTCTAACACTGAAGCTTTCTTT. This gives the protein CASSLDFRSNTEAFF.

This chain joins TRBV5-1 and TRBJ1-2; TRBD1 is a possible D gene (5 bases). Germline CDR1 is SGHRS and CDR2 is YFSETQ. This CDR3 region has 15 residues. Trimming stripped 3 bases from V and 6 bases from J, with 18 bases between. CDR3 protein: CASSSTGGDAHGYTF. CDR3 sequence (DNA): TGCGCCAGCAGCTCTACAGGAGGGGACGCCCATGGCTACACCTTC. Full variable domain (remainder filled in from reference TRBV5-1 and TRBJ1-2): KAGVTQTPRYLIKTRGQQVTLSCSPISGHRSVSWYQQTPGQGLQFLFEYFSETQRNKGNFPGRFSGRQFSNSRSEMNVSTLELGDSALYLCASSSTGGDAHGYTFGSGTRLTVV.

About this clone: The sample contains more than one DNA sequence encoding this CDR3. This chain joins TRBV5-4 and TRBJ1-1, with TRBD1 as a possible D gene (5 bases). The CDR3 length is 15 residues. Germline loops: CDR1 SGHNT, CDR2 YYREEE (reference sequence). Deletions cut 0 bases from V and 5 bases from J, with 14 bases between. CDR3 sequence: CASSLAGRGGTEAFF. For the CDR3, the DNA is TGTGCCAGCAGCTTGGCCGGTCGGGGGGGGACTGAAGCTTTCTTT.

This clone came up once. V usage is TRBV5-1 and J usage is TRBJ2-7; 7 bases agree with TRBD2. Trimming removed 5 bases from V and 5 bases from J; junction bases left unmatched: 7. This CDR3 is built from 13 residues. Germline V gene lookup returns CDR1 SGHRS and CDR2 YFSETQ. CDR3 sequence reads: CASSYLAEDEQYF. The CDR3 DNA is TGCGCCAGCAGTTACCTAGCGGAAGACGAGCAGTACTTC.

This clone occurred once. The chain uses TRBV18 and TRBJ2-1; possibly TRBD1 for D (6 bases). The germline V gene encodes CDR1 KGHSH and CDR2 LQKENI. The V end was cut by 0 bases, the J end by 3 bases, with 12 bases between. This CDR3 spans 16 amino acids. CDR3 protein: CASSPPVSRGYNEQFF. For the CDR3, the DNA is TGTGCCAGCTCACCACCGGTAAGCAGGGGCTACAATGAGCAGTTCTTC.

This clone was seen just once. The chain has TRBV7-8 and TRBJ1-1, with 7 bases fitting TRBD1. J was trimmed by 1 base and V by 6 bases; bases with no gene match: 5. The CDR3 contains 14 residues. Germline CDR1 is SGHVS and CDR2 is FQNEAQ. The CDR3 region is CASSIGTANTEAFF. DNA for the CDR3: TGTGCCAGCAGTATAGGGACAGCGAACACTGAAGCTTTCTTT.